These T cell receptor beta chains were read from a single sample in a study of CD8 T cells in ankylosing spondylitis. Each CDR3 protein is one row after TCRdb ran MiXCR on the 5' RACE reads. This table holds some 350,000 distinct CDR3 sequences, 14% to 15% found once. Material for sequencing was blood, either unsorted or a sorted T cell fraction (not recorded which). The receptors derive from a male donor with ankylosing spondylitis or in good health (not recorded which). The CDR3 runs from the conserved cysteine through the conserved F or W. The order of the fields is D gene, J gene, V gene, clone size, CDR3 protein, CDR3 DNA. A D gene is named only where the DNA matches it firmly. Only part of the rows carry a size: once, few, many, or a class if the clone is expanded.

d_call: TRBD1
j_call: TRBJ2-7
v_call: TRBV7-8
clone_size: NA
cdr3_aa: CASSLAKRGQGRDEQYF
cdr3_nt: TGTGCCAGCAGCTTAGCGAAACGGGGACAGGGAAGGGACGAGCAGTACTTC

d_call: NA
j_call: TRBJ2-1
v_call: TRBV5-6
clone_size: NA
cdr3_aa: CASSLRGSPHNEQFF
cdr3_nt: TGTGCCAGCAGCTTGCGAGGGTCGCCTCATAATGAGCAGTTCTTC

d_call: TRBD2
j_call: TRBJ2-7
v_call: TRBV29-1
clone_size: many
cdr3_aa: CSVVLSGSRGGKQYF
cdr3_nt: TGCAGCGTTGTCCTCAGCGGGAGCAGAGGTGGGAAGCAGTACTTC

d_call: TRBD1
j_call: TRBJ1-2
v_call: TRBV10-2
clone_size: many
cdr3_aa: CASSEGTGANFYGYTF
cdr3_nt: TGCGCCAGCAGTGAAGGGACAGGGGCGAACTTCTATGGCTACACCTTC

d_call: TRBD1
j_call: TRBJ2-7
v_call: TRBV7-6
clone_size: few
cdr3_aa: CASSLAQGTVYEQYF
cdr3_nt: TGTGCCAGCAGCTTAGCCCAAGGGACAGTATACGAGCAGTACTTC

d_call: NA
j_call: TRBJ2-3
v_call: TRBV7-9
clone_size: NA
cdr3_aa: CASSARLQSTDTQYF
cdr3_nt: TGTGCCAGCAGCGCCAGACTGCAAAGCACAGATACGCAGTATTTT

d_call: TRBD1
j_call: TRBJ2-2
v_call: TRBV5-6
clone_size: few
cdr3_aa: CASSWGQGAPGELFF
cdr3_nt: TGTGCCAGCAGCTGGGGACAGGGGGCACCCGGGGAGCTGTTTTTT

d_call: NA
j_call: TRBJ2-4
v_call: TRBV10-2
clone_size: few
cdr3_aa: CASSEIRGLDKNIQYF
cdr3_nt: TGCGCCAGCAGTGAGATCCGGGGGTTGGACAAAAACATTCAGTACTTC

d_call: NA
j_call: TRBJ2-7
v_call: TRBV2
clone_size: few
cdr3_aa: CASTQGGSYEQYF
cdr3_nt: TGTGCCAGCACTCAAGGGGGCTCCTACGAGCAGTACTTC

d_call: NA
j_call: TRBJ2-4
v_call: TRBV7-2
clone_size: few
cdr3_aa: CASSASLTKNIQYF
cdr3_nt: TGTGCCAGCAGCGCGAGCTTAACCAAAAACATTCAGTACTTC

d_call: NA
j_call: TRBJ2-7
v_call: TRBV29-1
clone_size: many
cdr3_aa: CSALEPPYEQYF
cdr3_nt: TGCAGCGCCCTAGAACCTCCCTACGAGCAGTACTTC

d_call: NA
j_call: TRBJ1-4
v_call: TRBV5-6
clone_size: few
cdr3_aa: CASSLDRGEKLFF
cdr3_nt: TGTGCCAGCAGCTTGGACCGAGGCGAAAAACTGTTTTTT

d_call: NA
j_call: TRBJ2-7
v_call: TRBV20-1
clone_size: NA
cdr3_aa: CSARSGNKDEQYF
cdr3_nt: TGCAGTGCTAGATCAGGGAATAAGGACGAGCAGTACTTC

d_call: NA
j_call: TRBJ2-6
v_call: TRBV5-6
clone_size: NA
cdr3_aa: CASSLPTGSGANVLTF
cdr3_nt: TGTGCCAGCAGCTTGCCCACAGGCTCTGGGGCCAACGTCCTGACTTTC

d_call: NA
j_call: TRBJ2-7
v_call: TRBV29-1
clone_size: NA
cdr3_aa: CSVMELSYEQYF
cdr3_nt: TGCAGCGTAATGGAACTATCCTACGAGCAGTACTTC

d_call: NA
j_call: TRBJ1-1
v_call: TRBV12-3/TRBV12-4
clone_size: many
cdr3_aa: CASSFTGRQNTEAFF
cdr3_nt: TGTGCCAGCAGTTTCACAGGGAGGCAGAACACTGAAGCTTTCTTT

d_call: TRBD2
j_call: TRBJ2-5
v_call: TRBV9
clone_size: NA
cdr3_aa: CASSVAGGRAWETQYF
cdr3_nt: TGTGCCAGCAGCGTAGCTGGAGGGAGGGCTTGGGAGACCCAGTACTTC

d_call: TRBD1
j_call: TRBJ2-7
v_call: TRBV18
clone_size: few
cdr3_aa: CASSPTGTGGFYEQYF
cdr3_nt: TGTGCCAGCTCACCGACCGGGACAGGGGGCTTCTACGAGCAGTACTTC

d_call: NA
j_call: TRBJ2-3
v_call: TRBV7-8
clone_size: NA
cdr3_aa: CASSPRALTSTDTQYF
cdr3_nt: TGTGCCAGCAGCCCCAGGGCGCTGACTAGCACAGATACGCAGTATTTT

d_call: NA
j_call: TRBJ2-3
v_call: TRBV7-2
clone_size: few
cdr3_aa: CASSFPPSTDTQYF
cdr3_nt: TGTGCCAGCAGCTTTCCACCTAGCACAGATACGCAGTATTTT

d_call: TRBD2
j_call: TRBJ2-1
v_call: TRBV27
clone_size: NA
cdr3_aa: CASSPSRGDYNEQFF
cdr3_nt: TGTGCCAGCAGTCCCAGTCGGGGGGACTACAATGAGCAGTTCTTC

d_call: TRBD1
j_call: TRBJ1-1
v_call: TRBV12-3/TRBV12-4
clone_size: few
cdr3_aa: CASSFGDRRLSEAFF
cdr3_nt: TGTGCCAGCAGTTTTGGGGACAGGCGGCTTAGCGAAGCTTTCTTT

d_call: NA
j_call: TRBJ2-7
v_call: TRBV5-1
clone_size: few
cdr3_aa: CASSLAGDGPYEQYF
cdr3_nt: TGCGCCAGCAGCTTGGCCGGGGACGGTCCCTACGAGCAGTACTTC

d_call: NA
j_call: TRBJ1-1
v_call: TRBV15
clone_size: NA
cdr3_aa: CATSPRGRTEAFF
cdr3_nt: TGTGCCACCAGTCCAAGGGGCCGAACTGAAGCTTTCTTT

d_call: NA
j_call: TRBJ2-7
v_call: TRBV6-6
clone_size: NA
cdr3_aa: CASSYHSYEQYF
cdr3_nt: TGTGCCAGCAGTTACCACTCGTACGAGCAGTACTTC

d_call: TRBD2
j_call: TRBJ2-6
v_call: TRBV27
clone_size: few
cdr3_aa: CANTGGTSGANVLTF
cdr3_nt: TGTGCCAACACGGGGGGTACCTCTGGGGCCAACGTCCTGACTTTC

d_call: NA
j_call: TRBJ1-1
v_call: TRBV30
clone_size: few
cdr3_aa: CAWQTFEAFF
cdr3_nt: TGTGCCTGGCAGACCTTTGAAGCTTTCTTT

d_call: TRBD1
j_call: TRBJ2-5
v_call: TRBV6-1
clone_size: NA
cdr3_aa: CASRSNRGPQETQYF
cdr3_nt: TGTGCCAGCAGGTCGAACAGGGGCCCCCAAGAGACCCAGTACTTC

d_call: NA
j_call: TRBJ2-7
v_call: TRBV13
clone_size: few
cdr3_aa: CASSLEGDGHEQYF
cdr3_nt: TGTGCCAGCAGCTTAGAAGGGGACGGCCACGAGCAGTACTTC

d_call: NA
j_call: TRBJ1-2
v_call: TRBV6-5
clone_size: many
cdr3_aa: CASSSIFGFNYGYTF
cdr3_nt: TGTGCCAGCAGTTCAATTTTTGGGTTTAACTATGGCTACACCTTC

d_call: NA
j_call: TRBJ2-1
v_call: TRBV5-1
clone_size: NA
cdr3_aa: CASSFLAAGAANEQFF
cdr3_nt: TGCGCCAGCAGCTTCTTAGCGGCTGGGGCGGCCAATGAGCAGTTCTTC

d_call: NA
j_call: TRBJ1-6
v_call: TRBV7-8
clone_size: NA
cdr3_aa: CASSLGQGFYSPLHF
cdr3_nt: TGTGCCAGCAGCTTAGGGCAGGGGTTCTATTCACCCCTCCACTTT

d_call: NA
j_call: TRBJ1-6
v_call: TRBV6-5
clone_size: few
cdr3_aa: CASSSSGTRNSPLHF
cdr3_nt: TGTGCCAGCAGTTCCTCCGGGACAAGAAATTCACCCCTCCACTTT